This T cell receptor (beta chain) was sequenced for a study of regulatory T cells in long-lasting Graves disease. Described time point: persistent/refractory GD, antithyroid drugs over 5 years with positive TRAb. PBMC-derived RNA was used for the TCR library. Sequencing libraries for TCR beta were prepared with iRepertoire HTBI primers and Arm-PCR of CDR3 regions. Using its own MiXCR run on the multiplex PCR reads, TCRdb lists one record per CDR3 protein. Of under 450,000 distinct CDR3 sequences in the sample, about 23% were seen once. Whole-study findings and limits: TRBV28 was favored in persistent disease, as were TRBJ1-2 and TRBJ2-5. Small sample size may have lowered accuracy. Public clonotype sharing was higher in persistent than newly diagnosed patients.

The CDR3 runs to 15 residues. The germline CDR1 and CDR2 sequences are MDHEN and SYDVKM. V dropped 5 bases and J dropped 7 bases, with 20 bases sitting between them. This clonotype was found many times. Antigen unknown. This specimen consisted of peripheral blood mononuclear cells (PBMCs), obtained when the disease was refractory, from a patient treated with antithyroid drugs. The source of this sequence is a woman aged 40-49 years with Graves disease. The rearrangement joins TRBV28 to TRBJ2-5; maybe TRBD2 (6 bases). The chain's CDR3 is CASSPLPGERGTQYF. In DNA form, the CDR3 reads TGTGCCAGCAGTCCCCTTCCGGGGGAAAGAGGGACCCAGTACTTC.